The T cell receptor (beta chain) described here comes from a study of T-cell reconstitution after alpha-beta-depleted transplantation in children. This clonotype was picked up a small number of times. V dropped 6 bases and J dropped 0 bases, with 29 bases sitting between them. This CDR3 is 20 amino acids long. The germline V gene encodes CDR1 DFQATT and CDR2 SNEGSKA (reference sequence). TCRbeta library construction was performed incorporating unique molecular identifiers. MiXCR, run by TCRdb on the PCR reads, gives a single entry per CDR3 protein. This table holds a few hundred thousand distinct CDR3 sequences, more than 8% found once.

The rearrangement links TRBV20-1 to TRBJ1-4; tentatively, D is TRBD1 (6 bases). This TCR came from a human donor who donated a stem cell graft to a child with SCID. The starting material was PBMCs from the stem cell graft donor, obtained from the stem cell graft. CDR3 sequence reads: CSAQQPRTVLDLATNEKLFF. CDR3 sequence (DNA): TGCAGTGCGCAGCAGCCTAGGACAGTACTAGATCTTGCAACTAATGAAAAACTGTTTTTT.